The 17 T cell receptor beta chains reported below all come from one sample, sequenced in a study of T cells in Graves' hyperthyroidism and ophthalmopathy. Amplification of TCR beta CDR3 regions was performed using RNA transcripts as template. RT-PCR in the first round (using the HTBI primer set) targeted the TCR CDR3. TCRdb used MiXCR to reprocess the multiplex PCR reads, holding one entry per CDR3 protein. This table has approximately 420,000 distinct CDR3 sequences, 15% appearing once. The specimen was blood. The receptors come from a woman between 25 and 40 years old with Graves' hyperthyroidism.

This clonotype came up many times. The rearrangement uses TRBV7-2 and TRBJ2-3; D gene uncertain. CDR1 and CDR2 (germline): SGHTA, FQGNSA. The CDR3 loop spans 14 amino acids. Trimming cost V 6 bases and J 2 bases, with 12 bases left between them. The CDR3 DNA is TGTGCCAGCAGTTTCGACCCGTACACAGATACGCAGTATTTT. This gives the protein CASSFDPYTDTQYF.

This chain links TRBV3-1 with TRBJ1-1; D might be TRBD1 (5 bases). Germline assignment: CDR1 LGHDT and CDR2 YNNKEL (reference sequence). With 1 base removed from V and 7 bases from J, the gap between germline ends came to 10 bases. The CDR3 spans 13 residues. For the CDR3, the DNA is TGTGCCAGCAGCCAAGGCAGGGACGGTGAAGCTTTCTTT. It yields the protein CASSQGRDGEAFF.

This clonotype was seen at least ten times. V is TRBV20-1 and J is TRBJ2-7, with 7 bases matching TRBD2. CDR1 is DFQATT, CDR2 SNEGSKA, per germline (reference sequence). The length of the CDR3 is 15 residues. V shed 4 bases, J shed 3 bases, and the junction held 12 bases outside the gene matches. CDR3 coding DNA: TGCAGTGCTAAGAAGTCCGGGACTACTCTCTACGAGCAGTACTTC. This gives the protein CSAKKSGTTLYEQYF.

This clonotype was seen at least ten times. The chain recombines TRBV5-6 with TRBJ1-6; perhaps TRBD1 as D (5 bases). The germline CDR1 and CDR2 sequences are SGHDT and YYEEEE. The V end lost 4 bases, the J end lost 3 bases, and 14 bases lay between the germline ends. The CDR3 sequence is 16 residues long. The DNA for the CDR3 is TGTGCCAGCAGCCTAAAAACAGGCCTCTATAATTCACCCCTCCACTTT. It yields the protein CASSLKTGLYNSPLHF.

This clonotype has ten or more counts. V usage is TRBV11-2 and J usage is TRBJ1-2; D is ambiguous. CDR1 and CDR2 (germline): SGHAT, FQNNGV. This CDR3 has 14 residues. V lost 0 bases and J 7 bases, leaving 12 bases between the germline ends. CDR3 in amino acids: CASSLDTLVGGYTF. The CDR3 nucleotides read TGTGCCAGCAGCTTAGATACCCTCGTGGGTGGCTACACCTTC. The variable domain in full, completed from reference TRBV11-2 and TRBJ1-2, reads EAGVAQSPRYKIIEKRQSVAFWCNPISGHATLYWYQQILGQGPKLLIQFQNNGVVDDSQLPKDRFSAERLKGVDSTLKIQPAKLEDSAVYLCASSLDTLVGGYTFGSGTRLTVV.

The chain has TRBV6-2 or TRBV6-3 and TRBJ1-4; D is unclear. V lost 8 bases and J lost 4, with 8 bases in between. The CDR3 has 12 amino acids. CDR1 MNHEY and CDR2 SVGEGT come from the germline V gene. The CDR3 protein is CASRDYNEKLFF. The CDR3 region has the DNA TGTGCCAGCCGTGACTATAATGAAAAACTGTTTTTT.

The table lists this clonotype with many counts. The chain couples TRBV6-5 to TRBJ1-1; D might be TRBD1 (6 bases). The CDR3 length is 15 residues. The germline V and J ends were trimmed by 1 base and 2 bases, with 11 bases remaining between them. CDR1 is MNHEY and CDR2 is SVGAGI in the germline V gene. CDR3 sequence: CASSYLQGLNTEAFF. CDR3 DNA sequence: TGTGCCAGCAGTTACTTGCAGGGGTTAAACACTGAAGCTTTCTTT.

There are many counts of this clonotype. The gene calls are TRBV30 and TRBJ2-3, with TRBD2 as a possible D gene (6 bases). V was shortened by 4 bases and J by 2 bases, with 16 bases between the two germline ends. This CDR3 region has 15 residues. Germline V gene lookup returns CDR1 GTSNPN and CDR2 SVGIG (reference sequence). The chain's CDR3 is CAWNGRSGYTDTQYF. CDR3 sequence (DNA): TGTGCCTGGAACGGGCGTAGCGGTTACACAGATACGCAGTATTTT.

The V and J genes are TRBV5-1 and TRBJ2-1; tentatively, D is TRBD1 (5 bases). Germline V gene lookup returns CDR1 SGHRS and CDR2 YFSETQ. The CDR3 extends over 13 amino acids. Deletions cut 2 bases from V and 7 bases from J, with 10 bases between. CDR3 sequence reads: CASSLSNRNEQFF. In nucleotides, the CDR3 is TGCGCCAGCAGCTTAAGCAACAGGAATGAGCAGTTCTTC.

The genes are TRBV28 and TRBJ2-7; TRBD2 agrees at 8 bases. V lost 8 bases, J lost 3 bases, and 15 bases stayed unmatched. From germline, CDR1 is MDHEN and CDR2 SYDVKM. This CDR3 is built from 16 residues. The chain's CDR3 is CASYNTPGGGDYEQYF. The CDR3, as DNA: TGTGCCAGCTACAATACGCCGGGGGGGGGGGACTACGAGCAGTACTTC.

The V and J genes are TRBV20-1 and TRBJ2-1, with 12 positions matching TRBD2. V dropped 0 bases and J dropped 1; count of bases not matched to a gene: 4. The CDR3 has 17 amino acids. The germline V gene has CDR1 DFQATT and CDR2 SNEGSKA (reference sequence). CDR3: CSARDLLAGGSYNEQFF. In DNA, the CDR3 is TGCAGTGCTAGAGATCTCCTAGCGGGAGGGTCCTACAATGAGCAGTTCTTC.

This CDR3 reads CASSLGGSGFGKLFF. In nucleotides, the CDR3 is TGTGCCAGCAGCTTAGGTGGTTCAGGGTTTGGAAAACTGTTTTTT. The rearrangement joins TRBV7-2 to TRBJ1-4; TRBD1 might be the D (5 bases). This CDR3 spans 15 amino acids. Trimming removed 1 base from V and 10 bases from J, with 16 bases in between. The germline V gene has CDR1 SGHTA and CDR2 FQGNSA.

The chain carries TRBV10-3 and TRBJ2-6; D may be TRBD1 (6 bases). Trimming left V 8 bases short and J 1 base short, with 12 bases between. This CDR3 comprises 15 residues. The germline V gene has CDR1 ENHRY and CDR2 SYGVKD. This CDR3 reads CAILGAGSGANVLTF. In DNA, the CDR3 is TGTGCCATCTTGGGGGCCGGGTCTGGGGCCAACGTCCTGACTTTC.

A single count supports this clonotype. A single base separates this from a much larger clone, so it may be a read error. This chain uses TRBV5-6 with TRBJ2-1, with no clear D. There are 13 residues in the CDR3. From germline, CDR1 is SGHDT and CDR2 YYEEEE. Between the trimmed V and J ends, which lost 4 bases and 9 bases, there was a span of 14 bases. CDR3 sequence (DNA): TGTGCCAGCAGCATGGAATTTTTGGGTGAGCAGTTCTTC. Amino acid sequence: CASSMEFLGEQFF.

Ten or more counts support this clonotype. V usage is TRBV10-3 and J usage is TRBJ2-3; tentatively, D is TRBD2 (6 bases). Trimming cost V 2 bases and J 2 bases, with 11 bases left between them. Germline loops: CDR1 ENHRY, CDR2 SYGVKD. CDR3 size: 15 residues. The CDR3, as DNA: TGTGCCATCAGTGAGCGGGGAGGCGACACAGATACGCAGTATTTT. This encodes CAISERGGDTDTQYF.

This clonotype has at least ten counts. The chain recombines TRBV3-1 with TRBJ1-2; tentatively, D is TRBD1 (5 bases). The germline V gene encodes CDR1 LGHDT and CDR2 YNNKEL (reference sequence). Trimming took 4 bases from V and 3 from J, leaving 12 bases between them. The CDR3 covers 14 residues. CDR3 loop: CASSLSQGYYGYTF. For the CDR3, the DNA is TGTGCCAGCAGCCTAAGCCAGGGTTACTATGGCTACACCTTC.

This clonotype was seen a handful of times. This chain joins TRBV4-1 and TRBJ1-3; D unresolved. The CDR3 runs 15 residues. V lost 5 bases, J lost 0 bases, and 11 bases lay in between. Germline V gives CDR1 MGHRA, CDR2 YSYEKL. CDR3 coding DNA: TGCGCCAGCAGCGCGACCCAGATCTCTGGAAACACCATATATTTT. This sequence encodes CASSATQISGNTIYF.